These 3 T cell receptor beta chains share one sample of origin, sequenced in a study of cytomegalovirus exposure and HLA in healthy donors. PCR amplification relied on 60 Vbeta primers (plus 13 Jbeta primers). Measured with immunoSEQ multiplex PCR; TCRdb has only the in-frame clones, and not every one. The profile covers nearly 200,000 clones, with 70% to 80% appearing a single time and 0.35% to 0.5% taken by the ten largest. Material for sequencing was PBMCs. The receptors originated from a male donor in good health and CMV-seropositive.

The chain carries TRBV18 and TRBJ1-1; D is ambiguous. Germline V gene lookup returns CDR1 KGHSH and CDR2 LQKENI. This CDR3 region has 14 residues. V was pared by 3 bases and J by 1 base, with 9 bases between. The CDR3 region is CASSPGSGNTEAFF. CDR3 DNA sequence: TGTGCCAGCTCACCCGGATCGGGGAACACTGAAGCTTTCTTT.

This chain joins TRBV20-1 and TRBJ1-2; D unclear. Between the trimmed V and J ends, which lost 2 bases and 4 bases, there was a span of 5 bases. Germline CDR1 DFQATT, CDR2 SNEGSKA (reference sequence). The CDR3 consists of 11 residues. The CDR3 sequence is CSARFSYGYTF. As DNA, the CDR3 is TGCAGTGCTAGATTCAGCTATGGCTACACCTTC.

Details on this clone: The junction and the germline gene differ at one end; a read error may be behind it. The chain links TRBV28 to TRBJ1-3, with D unresolved. This CDR3 comprises 14 residues. Germline V lookup: CDR1 MDHEN, CDR2 SYDVKM. The CDR3 sequence is CACSGGQMGNTIYF. CDR3 bases: TGTGCCTGCAGCGGCGGGCAGATGGGAAACACCATATATTTT.